What follows is one T cell receptor beta chain and its context. As yet, its antigen is unknown. The data are from a study of cytomegalovirus exposure and HLA in healthy donors. CDR1 SGHKS and CDR2 YYEKEE come from the germline V gene (reference sequence). The CDR3 sequence is 15 residues long. V trimming: 4 bases; J trimming: 3 bases; junction bases outside the gene matches: 6. This PCR relied on a set of 60 Vbeta primers and 13 Jbeta primers. Using immunoSEQ multiplex PCR, the repertoire was profiled, and TCRdb retains in-frame clones only, with some absent. The sample has 150,000 to 200,000 clones, approximately 84% seen once. Study results and limitations: TRBV6-2, TRBV6-3 and other indistinguishable V segments were excluded. Cytomegalovirus-associated status was assigned to about 170 TCR beta chains.

This TCR came from a woman in her 30s in good health and CMV-seropositive. The sequencing input was PBMCs. This sequence joins TRBV5-5 and TRBJ2-1, with 8 positions matching TRBD2. The chain's CDR3 is CASSDGTRSYNEQFF. CDR3 bases: TGTGCCAGCAGCGATGGGACTAGAAGCTACAATGAGCAGTTCTTC. Complete variable domain (other parts from reference TRBV5-5 and TRBJ2-1): DAGVTQSPTHLIKTRGQQVTLRCSPISGHKSVSWYQQVLGQGPQFIFQYYEKEERGRGNFPDRFSARQFPNYSSELNVNALLLGDSALYLCASSDGTRSYNEQFFGPGTRLTVL.